The entry below gives a single T cell receptor (beta chain) sequence along with its context. Its cognate antigen is unknown. This entry comes from a study of siplizumab effects on memory and regulatory T cells. The V end lost 4 bases, the J end lost 1 base, and 18 bases lay between the germline ends. The V gene's germline CDR1 is SGHRS and CDR2 YFSETQ. The CDR3 extends over 17 amino acids. The study's findings and limits: Few alloreactive clones mapped to unstimulated subsets. In unstimulated cells, naive T cells appeared more diverse than memory T cells and seemed major alloresponse contributors.

TCRdb keeps only in-frame clones here, not all; method: immunoSEQ multiplex PCR. This repertoire shows tens of thousands of clones, about 89% found once; its top ten account for about 27%. The J gene is TRBJ2-1, the V gene TRBV5-1, with D maybe TRBD2 (6 bases). The clonotype comes from a human donor in good health. Material for sequencing was CD8+ T cells sorted from blood. The CDR3 here is CASSGDVAAPSYNEQFF. CDR3 bases: TGCGCCAGCAGCGGGGATGTAGCGGCCCCGTCCTACAATGAGCAGTTCTTC. Filled out from reference TRBV5-1 and TRBJ2-1, the complete variable domain reads KAGVTQTPRYLIKTRGQQVTLSCSPISGHRSVSWYQQTPGQGLQFLFEYFSETQRNKGNFPGRFSGRQFSNSRSEMNVSTLELGDSALYLCASSGDVAAPSYNEQFFGPGTRLTVL.